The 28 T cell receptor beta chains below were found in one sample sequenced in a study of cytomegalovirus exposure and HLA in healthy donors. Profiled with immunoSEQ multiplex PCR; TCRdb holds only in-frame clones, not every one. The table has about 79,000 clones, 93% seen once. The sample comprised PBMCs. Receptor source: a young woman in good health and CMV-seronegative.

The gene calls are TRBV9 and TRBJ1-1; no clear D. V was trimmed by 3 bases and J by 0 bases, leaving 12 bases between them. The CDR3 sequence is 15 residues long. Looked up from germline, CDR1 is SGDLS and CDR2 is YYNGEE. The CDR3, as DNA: TGTGCCAGCAGCGAGGTCCCGGGAATGAACACTGAAGCTTTCTTT. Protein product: CASSEVPGMNTEAFF.

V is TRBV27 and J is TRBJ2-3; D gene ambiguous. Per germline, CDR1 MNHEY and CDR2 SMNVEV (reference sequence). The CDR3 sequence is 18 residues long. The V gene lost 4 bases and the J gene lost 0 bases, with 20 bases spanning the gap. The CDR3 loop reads CASSSRTPRLGSTDTQYF. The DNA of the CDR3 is TGTGCCAGCAGTTCTCGTACACCCCGCCTAGGAAGCACAGATACGCAGTATTTT.

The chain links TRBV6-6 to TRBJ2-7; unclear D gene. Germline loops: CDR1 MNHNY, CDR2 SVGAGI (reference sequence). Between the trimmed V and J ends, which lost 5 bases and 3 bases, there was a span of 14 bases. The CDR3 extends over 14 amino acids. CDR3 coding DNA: TGTGCCAGCAGTCCTCTCGTGGTGAGCTACGAGCAGTACTTC. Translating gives CASSPLVVSYEQYF.

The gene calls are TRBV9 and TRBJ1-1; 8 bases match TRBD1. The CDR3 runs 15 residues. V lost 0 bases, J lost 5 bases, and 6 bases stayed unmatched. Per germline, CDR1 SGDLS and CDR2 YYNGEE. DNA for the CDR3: TGTGCCAGCAGCGTAGTCGGTACAGGGGGGACTGAAGCTTTCTTT. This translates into CASSVVGTGGTEAFF.

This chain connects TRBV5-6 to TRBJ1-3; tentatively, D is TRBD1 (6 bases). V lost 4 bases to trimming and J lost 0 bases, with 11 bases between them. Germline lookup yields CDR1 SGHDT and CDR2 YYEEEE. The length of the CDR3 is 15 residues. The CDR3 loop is CASSSGQSSGNTIYF. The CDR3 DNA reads TGTGCCAGCAGCAGTGGACAGTCCTCTGGAAACACCATATATTTT.

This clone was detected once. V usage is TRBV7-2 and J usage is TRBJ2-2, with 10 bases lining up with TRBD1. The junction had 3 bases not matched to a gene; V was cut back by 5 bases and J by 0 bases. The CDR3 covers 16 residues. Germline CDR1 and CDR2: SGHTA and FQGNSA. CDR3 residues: CASSQTGGANTGELFF. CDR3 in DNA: TGTGCCAGCAGCCAGACAGGGGGCGCGAACACCGGGGAGCTGTTTTTT.

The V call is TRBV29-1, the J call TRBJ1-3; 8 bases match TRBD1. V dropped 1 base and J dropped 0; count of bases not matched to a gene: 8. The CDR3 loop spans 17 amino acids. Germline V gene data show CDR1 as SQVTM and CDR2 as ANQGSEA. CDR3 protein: CSVEAWTGPISGNTIYF. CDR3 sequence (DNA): TGCAGCGTTGAAGCTTGGACAGGGCCTATCTCTGGAAACACCATATATTTT. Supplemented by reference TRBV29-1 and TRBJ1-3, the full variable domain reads SAVISQKPSRDICQRGTSLTIQCQVDSQVTMMFWYRQQPGQSLTLIATANQGSEATYESGFVIDKFPISRPNLTFSTLTVSNMSPEDSSIYLCSVEAWTGPISGNTIYFGEGSWLTVV.

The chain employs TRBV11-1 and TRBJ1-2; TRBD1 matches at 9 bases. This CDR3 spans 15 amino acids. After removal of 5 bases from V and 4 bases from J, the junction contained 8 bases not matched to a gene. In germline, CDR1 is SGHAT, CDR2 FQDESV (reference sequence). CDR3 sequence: CASSTTGGSSYGYTF. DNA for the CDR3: TGTGCCAGCAGCACAACAGGGGGCTCTAGCTATGGCTACACCTTC.

The CDR3: CASSRAHGVVEKLFF. The CDR3, as DNA: TGTGCCAGCAGCCGAGCTCACGGGGTCGTTGAAAAACTGTTTTTT. This rearrangement joins TRBV14 to TRBJ1-4; D not resolved. V lost 4 bases, J lost 7 bases, and 16 bases lay in between. CDR1 is SGHDN and CDR2 is FVKESK in the germline V gene. The CDR3 is made up of 15 amino acids.

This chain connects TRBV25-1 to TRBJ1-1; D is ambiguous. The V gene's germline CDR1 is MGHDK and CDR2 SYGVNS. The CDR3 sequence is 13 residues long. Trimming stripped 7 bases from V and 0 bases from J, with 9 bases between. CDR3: CASMRELNTEAFF. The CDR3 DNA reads TGTGCCAGCATGCGGGAATTGAACACTGAAGCTTTCTTT.

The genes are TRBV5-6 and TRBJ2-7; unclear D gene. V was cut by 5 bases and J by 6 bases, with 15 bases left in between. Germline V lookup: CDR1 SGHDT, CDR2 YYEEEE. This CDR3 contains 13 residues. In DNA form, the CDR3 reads TGTGCCAGCAGGATATTGAAAGCCTTCGAGCAGTACTTC. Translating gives CASRILKAFEQYF.

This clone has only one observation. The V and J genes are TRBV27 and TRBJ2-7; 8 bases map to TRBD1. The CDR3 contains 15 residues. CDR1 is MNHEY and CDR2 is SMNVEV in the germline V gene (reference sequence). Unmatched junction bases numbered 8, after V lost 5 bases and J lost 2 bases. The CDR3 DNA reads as TGTGCCAGCAGTCATCGGGACAGGCTTACCTACGAGCAGTACTTC. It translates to CASSHRDRLTYEQYF.

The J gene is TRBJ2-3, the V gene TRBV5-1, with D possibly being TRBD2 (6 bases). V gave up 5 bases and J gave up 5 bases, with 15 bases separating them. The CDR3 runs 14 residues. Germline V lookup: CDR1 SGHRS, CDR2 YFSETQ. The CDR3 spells CASSRKPGGDTQYF. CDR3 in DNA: TGCGCCAGCAGTCGGAAGCCCGGGGGAGATACGCAGTATTTT.

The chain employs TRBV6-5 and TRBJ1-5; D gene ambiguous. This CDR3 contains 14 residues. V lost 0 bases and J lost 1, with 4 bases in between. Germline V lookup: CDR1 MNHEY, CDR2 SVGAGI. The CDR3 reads CASSYSGSNQPQHF. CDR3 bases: TGTGCCAGCAGTTACTCGGGCAGCAATCAGCCCCAGCATTTT.

The CDR3 reads CASSQDWRDRGRNGQPQHF. As DNA, the CDR3 is TGTGCCAGCAGCCAAGATTGGAGGGACAGGGGAAGGAACGGTCAGCCCCAGCATTTT. The J gene is TRBJ1-5, the V gene TRBV14; TRBD1 aligns across 10 bases. With 0 bases clipped from V and 6 bases from J, the junction kept 14 bases outside the gene matches. Per the germline V gene, CDR1 is SGHDN and CDR2 is FVKESK. The CDR3 extends over 19 amino acids.

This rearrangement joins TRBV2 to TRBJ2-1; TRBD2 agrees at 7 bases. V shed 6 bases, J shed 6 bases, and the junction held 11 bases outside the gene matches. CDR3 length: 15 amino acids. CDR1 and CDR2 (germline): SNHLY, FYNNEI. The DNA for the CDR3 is TGTGCCAGCAGCGCGGGGAGGGGCACGTCCAATGAGCAGTTCTTC. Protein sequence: CASSAGRGTSNEQFF. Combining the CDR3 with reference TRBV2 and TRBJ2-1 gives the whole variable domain EPEVTQTPSHQVTQMGQEVILRCVPISNHLYFYWYRQILGQKVEFLVSFYNNEISEKSEIFDDQFSVERPDGSNFTLKIRSTKLEDSAMYFCASSAGRGTSNEQFFGPGTRLTVL.

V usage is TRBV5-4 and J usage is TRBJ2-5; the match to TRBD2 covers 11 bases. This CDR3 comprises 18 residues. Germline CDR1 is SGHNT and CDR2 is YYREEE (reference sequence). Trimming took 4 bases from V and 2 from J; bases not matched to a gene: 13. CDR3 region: CASSPGDLAGGRQETQYF. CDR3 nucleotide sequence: TGTGCCAGCAGCCCCGGGGATCTAGCGGGGGGTAGACAAGAGACCCAGTACTTC.

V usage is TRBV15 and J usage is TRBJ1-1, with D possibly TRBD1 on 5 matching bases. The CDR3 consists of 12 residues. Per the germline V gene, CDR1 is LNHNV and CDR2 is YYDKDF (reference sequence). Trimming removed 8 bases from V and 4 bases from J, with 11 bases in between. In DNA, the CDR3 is TGTGCCACCGCGGGGGGACGCACTGAAGCTTTCTTT. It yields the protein CATAGGRTEAFF.

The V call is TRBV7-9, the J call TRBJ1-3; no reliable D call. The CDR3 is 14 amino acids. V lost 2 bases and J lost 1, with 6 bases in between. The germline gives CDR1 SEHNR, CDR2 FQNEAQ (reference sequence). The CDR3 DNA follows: TGTGCCAGCAGCTTACTTTCGTCTGGAAACACCATATATTTT. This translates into CASSLLSSGNTIYF.

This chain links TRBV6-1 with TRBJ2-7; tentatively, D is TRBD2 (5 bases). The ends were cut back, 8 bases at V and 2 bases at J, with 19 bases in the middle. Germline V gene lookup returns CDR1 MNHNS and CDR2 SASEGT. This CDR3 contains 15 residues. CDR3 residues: CASSPPAGVTYEQYF. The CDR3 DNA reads TGTGCCAGCTCCCCGCCGGCCGGGGTTACCTACGAGCAGTACTTC.

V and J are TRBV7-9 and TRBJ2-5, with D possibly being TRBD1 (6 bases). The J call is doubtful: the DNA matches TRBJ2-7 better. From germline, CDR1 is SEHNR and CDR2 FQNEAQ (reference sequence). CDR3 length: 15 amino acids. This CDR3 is CASSLRGTDSYEQYF. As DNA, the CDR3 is TGTGCCAGCAGCCTTAGGGGGACCGACTCCTACGAGCAGTACTTC.

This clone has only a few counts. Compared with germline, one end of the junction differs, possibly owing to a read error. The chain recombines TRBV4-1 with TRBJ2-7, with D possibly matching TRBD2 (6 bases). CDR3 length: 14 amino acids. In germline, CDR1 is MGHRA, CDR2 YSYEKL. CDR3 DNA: TGCGCCAGCAGCCAAGAAGGACGAGCGGAGGGGTCGAACTTC. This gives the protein CASSQEGRAEGSNF.

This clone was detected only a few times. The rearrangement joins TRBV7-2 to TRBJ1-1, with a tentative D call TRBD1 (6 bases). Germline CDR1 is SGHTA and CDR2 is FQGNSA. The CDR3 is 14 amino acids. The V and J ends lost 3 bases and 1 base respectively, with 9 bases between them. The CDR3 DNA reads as TGTGCCAGCAGCTTCGGGACACCGAACACTGAAGCTTTCTTT. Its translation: CASSFGTPNTEAFF.

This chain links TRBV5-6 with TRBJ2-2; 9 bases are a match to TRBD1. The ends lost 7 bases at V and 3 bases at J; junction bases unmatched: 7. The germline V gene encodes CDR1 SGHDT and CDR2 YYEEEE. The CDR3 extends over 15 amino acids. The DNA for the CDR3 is TGTGCCAGCGGGAGACAGGGGGGATACACCGGGGAGCTGTTTTTT. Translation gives CASGRQGGYTGELFF.

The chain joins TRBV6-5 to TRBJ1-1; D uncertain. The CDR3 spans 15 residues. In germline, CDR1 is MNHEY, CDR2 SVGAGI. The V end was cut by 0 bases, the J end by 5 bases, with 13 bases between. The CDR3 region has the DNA TGTGCCAGCAGTTACTCGACGAGCCGAGGTACTGAAGCTTTCTTT. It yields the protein CASSYSTSRGTEAFF.

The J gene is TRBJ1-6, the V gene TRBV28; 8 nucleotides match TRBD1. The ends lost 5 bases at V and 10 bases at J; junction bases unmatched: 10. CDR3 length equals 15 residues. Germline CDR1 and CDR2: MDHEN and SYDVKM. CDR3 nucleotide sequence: TGTGCCAGCAGTGGTCCAGGACAGGGAAGGTCACCCCTCCACTTT. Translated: CASSGPGQGRSPLHF.

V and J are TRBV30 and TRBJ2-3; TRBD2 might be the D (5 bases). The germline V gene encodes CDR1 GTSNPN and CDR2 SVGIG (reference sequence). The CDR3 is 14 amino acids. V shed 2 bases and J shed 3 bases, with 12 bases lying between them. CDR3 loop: CAWSKGSWTDTQYF. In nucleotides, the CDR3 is TGTGCCTGGAGTAAAGGGAGTTGGACAGATACGCAGTATTTT.

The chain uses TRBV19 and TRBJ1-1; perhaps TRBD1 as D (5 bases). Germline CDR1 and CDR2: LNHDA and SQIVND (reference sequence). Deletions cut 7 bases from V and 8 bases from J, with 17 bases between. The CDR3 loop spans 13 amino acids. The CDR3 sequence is CASTELGGTEAFF. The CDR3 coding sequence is TGTGCCAGTACCGAATTGGGCGGGACCGAAGCTTTCTTT.